This TCR beta chain was sequenced during a study of regulatory T cells in long-lasting Graves disease. Study results and limitations: Persistent patients shared more public clonotypes (under 3,000) than newly diagnosed patients (about 970).

Regarding time point: newly diagnosed GD, antithyroid drugs for less than 3 months. PBMC RNA served as the TCR library source. The patient group derived from an endocrinology department in Xi'an, China. Nine milliliters of peripheral blood went into EDTA tubes. There are many counts of this clonotype. Its antigen remains unidentified. For TCR beta, libraries came from iRepertoire HTBI primers and Arm-PCR of CDR3 regions. TCRdb fed the multiplex PCR reads into MiXCR, producing one record per CDR3 protein. The table lists hundreds of thousands of distinct CDR3 sequences, about 13% of them singletons. The same data also went into a second study, on T cells in Graves' hyperthyroidism and ophthalmopathy. From that second work: Hyperthyroidism, newly diagnosed and lasting under 2 months, affected patients aged 18 to 65.

The sample was peripheral blood mononuclear cells (PBMCs), taken at new diagnosis, from a patient treated with antithyroid drugs. The sequence came from a man younger than 45 with Graves disease.

The CDR3: CASSPSGRAGQYF. CDR3 nucleotides: TGTGCCAGCAGCCCTAGCGGGAGGGCCGGGCAGTACTTC. The genes are TRBV7-2 and TRBJ2-7, with TRBD2 matching 12 bases. There are 13 residues in the CDR3. J gave up 9 bases and V 5 bases, and 5 bases lay outside the gene matches. Per germline, CDR1 SGHTA and CDR2 FQGNSA.